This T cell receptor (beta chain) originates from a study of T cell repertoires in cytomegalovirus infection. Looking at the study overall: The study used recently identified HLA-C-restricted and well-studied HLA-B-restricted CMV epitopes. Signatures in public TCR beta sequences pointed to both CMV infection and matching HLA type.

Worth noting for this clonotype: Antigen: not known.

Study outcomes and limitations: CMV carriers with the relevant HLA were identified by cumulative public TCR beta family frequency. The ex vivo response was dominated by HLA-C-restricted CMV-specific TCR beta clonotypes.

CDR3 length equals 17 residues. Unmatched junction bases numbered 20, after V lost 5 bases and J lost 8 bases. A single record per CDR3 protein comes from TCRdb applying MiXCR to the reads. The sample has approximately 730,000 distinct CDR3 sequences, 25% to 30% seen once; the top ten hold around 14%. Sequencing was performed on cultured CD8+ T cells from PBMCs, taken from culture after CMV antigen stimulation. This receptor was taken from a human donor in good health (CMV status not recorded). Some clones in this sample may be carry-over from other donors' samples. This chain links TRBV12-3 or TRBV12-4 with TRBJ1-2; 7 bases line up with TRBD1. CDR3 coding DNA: TGTGCCAGCAGTCCCCGTTCTACAAGGGGGCTCTATGCGGGCTACACCTTC. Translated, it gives CASSPRSTRGLYAGYTF.